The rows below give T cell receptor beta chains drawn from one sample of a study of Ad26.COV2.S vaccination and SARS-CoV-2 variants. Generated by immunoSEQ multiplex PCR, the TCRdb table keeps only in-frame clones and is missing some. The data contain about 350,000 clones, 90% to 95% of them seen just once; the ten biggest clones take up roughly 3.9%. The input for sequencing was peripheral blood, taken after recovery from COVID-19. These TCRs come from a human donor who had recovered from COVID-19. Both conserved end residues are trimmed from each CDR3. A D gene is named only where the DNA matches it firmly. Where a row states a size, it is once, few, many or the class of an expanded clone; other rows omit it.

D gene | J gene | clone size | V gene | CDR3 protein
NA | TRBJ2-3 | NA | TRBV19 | ASSTLSSKTTDTQY
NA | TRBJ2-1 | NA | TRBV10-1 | ASSERTGHNEQF
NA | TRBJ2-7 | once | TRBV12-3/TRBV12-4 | ASSIRTPWEQY
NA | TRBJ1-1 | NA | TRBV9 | ASSVEGRNTEAF
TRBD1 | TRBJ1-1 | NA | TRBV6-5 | ASSLRQGSAF
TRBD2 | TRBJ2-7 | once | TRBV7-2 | ASSPGRGGEEQY
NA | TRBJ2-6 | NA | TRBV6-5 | ASEGGGNGANVLT
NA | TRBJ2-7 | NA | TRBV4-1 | ASSPQVLGDYEQY
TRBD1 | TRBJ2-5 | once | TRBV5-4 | ASSKRDRQETQY
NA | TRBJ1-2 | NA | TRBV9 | ASSVDWDNYGYT
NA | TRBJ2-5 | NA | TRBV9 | ASSVADQETQY
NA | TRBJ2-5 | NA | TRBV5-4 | ASSLAKETQY
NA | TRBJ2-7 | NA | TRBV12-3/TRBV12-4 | ASSFQGLGEQY
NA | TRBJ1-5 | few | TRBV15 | ATSRENGTHRGQPQH
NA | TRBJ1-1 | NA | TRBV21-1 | ASSKGPGLMNTEAF
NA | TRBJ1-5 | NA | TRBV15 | ATSRDGRSNQPQH
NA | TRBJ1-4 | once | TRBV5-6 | ASSLGAVNEKLF
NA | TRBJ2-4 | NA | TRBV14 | ASSTPVEGDLKNIQY
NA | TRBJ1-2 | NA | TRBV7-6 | ASSLAEGDGYT
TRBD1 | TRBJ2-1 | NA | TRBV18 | ASSPRTGGGSRLNEQF
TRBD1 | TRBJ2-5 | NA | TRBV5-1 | ASSTGTGERQETQY
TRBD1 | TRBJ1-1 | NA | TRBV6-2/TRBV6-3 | ASSSGTEAEAF
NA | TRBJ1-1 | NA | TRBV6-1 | ASSETRLGFGTEAF
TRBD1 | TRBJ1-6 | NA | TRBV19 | ASFGTDNSPLH
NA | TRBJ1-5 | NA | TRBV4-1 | ASSQVDSDNQPQH
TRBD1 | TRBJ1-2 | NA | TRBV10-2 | ASSESGTGSLYGYT